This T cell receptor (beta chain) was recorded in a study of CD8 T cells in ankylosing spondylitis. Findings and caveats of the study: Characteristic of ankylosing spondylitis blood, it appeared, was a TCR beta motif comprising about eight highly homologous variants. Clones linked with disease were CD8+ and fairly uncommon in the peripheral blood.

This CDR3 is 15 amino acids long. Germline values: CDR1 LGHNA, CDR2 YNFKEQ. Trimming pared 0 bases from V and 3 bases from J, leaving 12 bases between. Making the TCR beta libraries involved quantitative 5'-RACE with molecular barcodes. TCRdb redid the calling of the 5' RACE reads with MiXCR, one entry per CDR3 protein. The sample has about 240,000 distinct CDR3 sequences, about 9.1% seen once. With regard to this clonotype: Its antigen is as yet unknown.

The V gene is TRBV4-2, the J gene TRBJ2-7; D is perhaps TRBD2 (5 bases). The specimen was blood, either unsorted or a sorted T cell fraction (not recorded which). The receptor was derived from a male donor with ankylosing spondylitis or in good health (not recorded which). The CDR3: CASSQEEGSRYEQYF. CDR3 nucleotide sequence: TGTGCCAGCAGCCAAGAAGAGGGCTCCCGCTACGAGCAGTACTTC.